The 7 T cell receptor beta chains given below trace back to one sample, sequenced in a study of cytomegalovirus exposure and HLA in healthy donors. The PCR had 60 Vbeta and 13 Jbeta primers. Here immunoSEQ multiplex PCR was the method, and the copy in TCRdb shows in-frame clones only, minus some. The sample lists 180,000 or so clones, approximately 80% occurring once. Source material: PBMCs. These receptors came from a girl aged 10 to 17 in good health and CMV-seropositive.

The V and J genes are TRBV7-8 and TRBJ2-7, with 11 bases lining up with TRBD2. Germline V lookup: CDR1 SGHVS, CDR2 FQNEAQ. This CDR3 has 16 amino acids. V was pared by 4 bases and J by 3 bases, with 8 bases of the junction left unmatched. The CDR3 is CASSSPGTSGDYEQYF. DNA of the CDR3: TGTGCCAGCAGCTCCCCCGGGACTAGCGGTGACTACGAGCAGTACTTC.

The chain carries TRBV15 and TRBJ2-2; TRBD2 agrees at 8 bases. The CDR3 is 14 residues long. Losses at the gene ends were 0 bases for V and 6 bases for J; bases not matched to a gene: 0. Germline CDR1 and CDR2: LNHNV and YYDKDF (reference sequence). For the CDR3, the DNA is TGTGCCACCAGCAGAGAGCGGGGGGCCGGGGAGCTGTTTTTT. Protein sequence: CATSRERGAGELFF.

V and J are TRBV10-3 and TRBJ1-1; no clear D. This CDR3 is 14 amino acids long. Trimming removed 4 bases from V and 1 base from J, with 10 bases in between. Germline V gene data show CDR1 as ENHRY and CDR2 as SYGVKD. The CDR3 sequence is CAISVSHKNTEAFF. DNA for the CDR3: TGTGCCATCAGTGTGTCACACAAGAACACTGAAGCTTTCTTT.

This rearrangement joins TRBV7-9 to TRBJ1-1; 7 nucleotides agree with TRBD1. This CDR3 has 13 amino acids. The germline CDR1 and CDR2 sequences are SEHNR and FQNEAQ (reference sequence). V shed 2 bases and J 6 bases; nucleotides not matched to a gene: 3. The CDR3 loop is CASSLTTGSEAFF. CDR3 DNA: TGTGCCAGCAGCTTAACGACAGGGTCTGAAGCTTTCTTT.

This chain connects TRBV30 to TRBJ1-4, with D perhaps TRBD1 (6 bases). The CDR3 has 12 residues. Deletions cut 2 bases from V and 5 bases from J, with 6 bases between. The germline V gene encodes CDR1 GTSNPN and CDR2 SVGIG (reference sequence). CDR3 protein: CAWSRGNEKLFF. The CDR3, as DNA: TGTGCCTGGAGTAGGGGGAATGAAAAACTGTTTTTT. Drawing the rest from reference TRBV30 and TRBJ1-4, the complete variable domain is SQTIHQWPATLVQPVGSPLSLECTVEGTSNPNLYWYRQAAGRGLQLLFYSVGIGQISSEVPQNLSASRPQDRQFILSSKKLLLSDSGFYLCAWSRGNEKLFFGSGTQLSVL.

The chain links TRBV25-1 to TRBJ2-2; possible D gene TRBD2, 6 bases. The CDR3 has 15 amino acids. Per the germline V gene, CDR1 is MGHDK and CDR2 is SYGVNS. V shed 3 bases and J shed 1 base, with 9 bases lying between them. CDR3 amino acids: CASSETGRNTGELFF. The CDR3 coding sequence is TGTGCCAGCAGTGAGACCGGGAGGAACACCGGGGAGCTGTTTTTT.

The gene calls are TRBV5-6 and TRBJ1-6; 9 bases map to TRBD1. J gave up 10 bases and V 3 bases, and 2 bases lay outside the gene matches. CDR1 is SGHDT and CDR2 is YYEEEE in the germline V gene. There are 13 residues in the CDR3. The CDR3 region has the DNA TGTGCCAGCAGCTACAGGGGGCCATCACCCCTCCACTTT. It yields the protein CASSYRGPSPLHF.